This T cell receptor (beta chain) was sequenced during a study of T-cell reconstitution after alpha-beta-depleted transplantation in children. Unique molecular identifiers were incorporated during preparation of the TCRbeta library. One entry per CDR3 protein, called by TCRdb with MiXCR from the PCR reads. Of around 670,000 distinct CDR3 sequences listed, under 15% are singletons. Study-level findings and limits: T-cell numbers and diversity, one year after transplant, stemmed largely from T cells that were newly produced. About two months after transplant, alpha-beta T cells reportedly came from several hundred expanded graft clones.

Notes on this clonotype: Its antigen is not identified.

The CDR3 spans 13 residues. With 4 bases removed from V and 0 bases from J, the gap between germline ends came to 9 bases. The germline V gene encodes CDR1 DFQATT and CDR2 SNEGSKA (reference sequence). The TCR sequence derives from a girl aged 2-10 years with congenital amegakaryocytic thrombocytopenia, due to receive a stem cell transplant. This chain uses TRBV20-1 with TRBJ1-1, with D tentatively TRBD1 (6 bases). Sequenced here: PBMCs, sampled before TCRalphabeta/CD19-depleted stem cell transplant. Here the CDR3 DNA reads TGCAGTGCTACAACAGGGATGAACACTGAAGCTTTCTTT. Its protein is CSATTGMNTEAFF.